These 24 T cell receptor beta chains were all obtained from the same sample, sequenced in a study of T-cell reconstitution after alpha-beta-depleted transplantation in children. Preparing the TCRbeta library involved the use of unique molecular identifiers. MiXCR was run by TCRdb on the PCR reads, yielding one entry per CDR3 protein. The data contain 300,000 or so distinct CDR3 sequences, 23% of them singletons. The material sequenced was PBMCs, mostly from graft donor cells, taken 180 days after TCRalphabeta/CD19-depleted stem cell transplant. All receptors come from a male patient under 18 who had a stem cell transplant for acute lymphoblastic leukemia, so the T cells may come from the graft donor.

This clonotype turned up a few times. This rearrangement joins TRBV24-1 to TRBJ2-3, with D perhaps matching TRBD2 (7 bases). Per germline, CDR1 KGHDR and CDR2 SFDVKD. Trimming took off 6 bases at V and 0 bases at J, with 12 bases between the two ends. The CDR3 contains 15 residues. DNA of the CDR3: TGTGCCACCAGTCCGGGGGGCCGGAGCACAGATACGCAGTATTTT. It encodes CATSPGGRSTDTQYF.

This clonotype was seen a few times. This chain uses TRBV27 with TRBJ2-7; TRBD2 matches at 7 bases. J lost 2 bases, V lost 4 bases, and 11 bases had no gene match. The germline gives CDR1 MNHEY, CDR2 SMNVEV (reference sequence). The CDR3 spans 16 residues. For the CDR3, the DNA is TGTGCCAGCAGTTACCCCGGGGAGGGGAAAACCTACGAGCAGTACTTC. Its translation: CASSYPGEGKTYEQYF.

This clonotype appeared a few times. V is TRBV27 and J is TRBJ1-2, with a possible D match to TRBD1 (6 bases). The CDR3 totals 13 residues. Trimming stripped 3 bases from V and 3 bases from J, with 8 bases between. Germline CDR1 and CDR2: MNHEY and SMNVEV (reference sequence). The CDR3 region has the DNA TGTGCCAGCAGTTTTGGACAGCACTATGGCTACACCTTC. Translating it yields CASSFGQHYGYTF.

The V and J genes are TRBV5-1 and TRBJ1-1, with D possibly matching TRBD1 (6 bases). CDR1 and CDR2 (germline): SGHRS, YFSETQ. V was pared by 5 bases and J by 6 bases, with 14 bases between. This CDR3 is 13 amino acids long. CDR3 in amino acids: CASRVGGAAEAFF. In DNA form, the CDR3 reads TGCGCCAGCAGGGTGGGGGGCGCGGCTGAAGCTTTCTTT.

The V gene is TRBV5-5, the J gene TRBJ2-7; D not certain. The germline V gene has CDR1 SGHKS and CDR2 YYEKEE (reference sequence). V was cut by 1 base and J by 3 bases, with 5 bases left in between. The CDR3 sequence is 12 residues long. The CDR3 bases are TGTGCCAGCAGCTTGACAGACTACGAGCAGTACTTC. Amino acid sequence: CASSLTDYEQYF.

This clonotype appeared many times. The chain recombines TRBV5-5 with TRBJ2-2; D is perhaps TRBD2 (6 bases). Trimming removed 0 bases from V and 4 bases from J, with 10 bases in between. This CDR3 has 15 amino acids. Germline V CDR1 and CDR2: SGHKS, YYEKEE (reference sequence). The DNA for the CDR3 is TGTGCCAGCAGCTTGGAGGGACTCACCACCGGGGAGCTGTTTTTT. It specifies CASSLEGLTTGELFF.

This clonotype showed up just a few times. The rearrangement uses TRBV7-9 and TRBJ2-3, with D possibly being TRBD1 or TRBD2 (6 bases each). CDR3 length: 16 amino acids. The germline gives CDR1 SEHNR, CDR2 FQNEAQ (reference sequence). The V gene lost 4 bases and the J gene lost 1 base, with 15 bases spanning the gap. CDR3 bases: TGTGCCAGCAGCTCTTCGGGGGCTCGGGGCACAGATACGCAGTATTTT. Encoded protein: CASSSSGARGTDTQYF.

The rearrangement links TRBV24-1 to TRBJ1-1; D is ambiguous. Trimming removed 7 bases from V and 7 bases from J, with 12 bases in between. CDR3 length equals 12 residues. CDR1 is KGHDR, CDR2 SFDVKD, per germline. The CDR3 here is CATSGRYGEAFF. In nucleotides, the CDR3 is TGTGCCACCAGCGGAAGATACGGTGAAGCTTTCTTT.

This rearrangement joins TRBV27 to TRBJ2-1; D may be TRBD1 (6 bases). This CDR3 has 16 amino acids. Trimming removed 6 bases at V and 1 base at J, with 16 bases between. Per the germline V gene, CDR1 is MNHEY and CDR2 is SMNVEV (reference sequence). The CDR3 DNA follows: TGTGCCAGCAGCTACAGGGCAGAGGGGTCCTACAATGAGCAGTTCTTC. Translating it yields CASSYRAEGSYNEQFF.

This clonotype was picked up a small number of times. The chain links TRBV12-3 or TRBV12-4 to TRBJ1-2; 9 bases map to TRBD1. V shed 6 bases, J shed 6 bases, and the junction held 5 bases outside the gene matches. The CDR3 spans 13 residues. In DNA form, the CDR3 reads TGTGCCAGCAGCGGGACAGGGTTCCATGGCTACACCTTC. Translated: CASSGTGFHGYTF.

This clonotype turned up a few times. V and J are TRBV7-3 and TRBJ2-7; 7 bases fit TRBD2. The length of the CDR3 is 16 residues. The germline CDR1 and CDR2 sequences are SGHTA and FQGTGA. The junction had 10 bases not matched to a gene; V was cut back by 5 bases and J by 0 bases. The CDR3 sequence: CASSILTSVNSYEQYF. The CDR3 DNA sequence: TGTGCCAGCAGCATACTAACTAGCGTAAACTCCTACGAGCAGTACTTC.

This clonotype was recorded a few times. The CDR3 nucleotides are TGTGCCAGTTCCAGCGGTTGGAGCTCCTACAATGAGCAGTTCTTC. Protein: CASSSGWSSYNEQFF. This sequence joins TRBV7-7 and TRBJ2-1; D is possibly TRBD2 (5 bases). The CDR3 sequence is 15 residues long. Trimming stripped 9 bases from V and 0 bases from J, with 15 bases between. From germline, CDR1 is SSHAT and CDR2 FNYEAQ (reference sequence). The whole variable domain, filled in from reference TRBV7-7 and TRBJ2-1, reads GAGVSQSPRYKVTKRGQDVTLRCDPISSHATLYWYQQALGQGPEFLTYFNYEAQPDKSGLPSDRFSAERPEGSISTLTIQRTEQRDSAMYRCASSSGWSSYNEQFFGPGTRLTVL.

The gene calls are TRBV5-1 and TRBJ2-3, with D uncertain. This CDR3 spans 14 amino acids. V was cut by 3 bases and J by 0 bases, with 8 bases left in between. Looked up from germline, CDR1 is SGHRS and CDR2 is YFSETQ. The CDR3, as DNA: TGCGCCAGCAGCTCCTCCCCGAGCACAGATACGCAGTATTTT. The encoded protein is CASSSSPSTDTQYF.

V gene TRBV10-2 combines with J gene TRBJ2-6, with D hard to call. In germline, CDR1 is WSHSY, CDR2 SAAADI. Trimming cost V 0 bases and J 1 base, with 7 bases left between them. The CDR3 is made up of 16 amino acids. This CDR3 is CASSESWRSGANVLTF. DNA of the CDR3: TGCGCCAGCAGTGAGTCGTGGCGGTCTGGGGCCAACGTCCTGACTTTC.

This clonotype was seen a few times. The rearrangement links TRBV7-3 to TRBJ1-1; 10 bases line up with TRBD1. CDR3 length: 15 residues. Trimming removed 0 bases from V and 4 bases from J; junction bases left unmatched: 2. In germline, CDR1 is SGHTA, CDR2 FQGTGA. CDR3 amino acids: CASSLTGTGATEAFF. CDR3 DNA sequence: TGTGCCAGCAGCTTAACCGGGACAGGGGCCACTGAAGCTTTCTTT.

In its sample, this clonotype was seen once. A junction boundary mismatches the germline segment, possibly from a read error. This chain joins TRBV5-5 and TRBJ2-7, with TRBD2 matching over 9 bases. Looked up from germline, CDR1 is SGHKS and CDR2 is YYEKEE (reference sequence). The CDR3 extends over 14 amino acids. The CDR3 region is CAISSGLAPYEQYF. Written as DNA, the CDR3 is TGTGCCATCAGCTCCGGACTAGCGCCCTACGAGCAGTACTTC.

V usage is TRBV6-5 and J usage is TRBJ1-2, with D unresolved. Looked up from germline, CDR1 is MNHEY and CDR2 is SVGAGI. This CDR3 spans 18 amino acids. Trimming took off 4 bases at V and 1 base at J, with 22 bases between the two ends. The CDR3 DNA follows: TGTGCCAGCAGTTCCACCCGACATGTATCTTCCCTTAACTATGGCTACACCTTC. Its translation is CASSSTRHVSSLNYGYTF.

There are a few counts of this clonotype. The chain is built from TRBV29-1 and TRBJ2-4; 10 bases map to TRBD2. With V trimmed by 4 bases and J by 1 base, 13 bases remained unmatched. The germline V gene has CDR1 SQVTM and CDR2 ANQGSEA. The CDR3 length is 18 residues. In DNA form, the CDR3 reads TGCAGCGTTGGTCCCGGGCTAGCGGGAGTGGGGGCCAAAAACATTCAGTACTTC. The encoded protein is CSVGPGLAGVGAKNIQYF.

V is TRBV7-9 and J is TRBJ1-1; D is ambiguous. There are 15 residues in the CDR3. CDR1 SEHNR and CDR2 FQNEAQ come from the germline V gene (reference sequence). Trimming left V 0 bases short and J 4 bases short, with 12 bases between. In DNA form, the CDR3 reads TGTGCCAGCAGCTTAGCTGTGGGGATTGGCACTGAAGCTTTCTTT. Protein product: CASSLAVGIGTEAFF.

The V and J genes are TRBV11-2 and TRBJ2-7; possibly TRBD1 for D (5 bases). Trimming took off 6 bases at V and 3 bases at J, with 9 bases between the two ends. Germline V CDR1 and CDR2: SGHAT, FQNNGV. This CDR3 spans 12 amino acids. The CDR3 DNA reads TGTGCCAGCAGGCCAAGGGGCTACGAGCAGTACTTC. Its translation: CASRPRGYEQYF.

This clonotype was seen a few times. This rearrangement joins TRBV7-2 to TRBJ2-1; TRBD2 is a possible D gene (5 bases). Trimming took off 7 bases at V and 6 bases at J, with 19 bases between the two ends. From germline, CDR1 is SGHTA and CDR2 FQGNSA. The CDR3 is made up of 15 amino acids. The CDR3 DNA reads TGTGCCAGCACCCAGGTGAGAGCGGCCCCCAATGAGCAGTTCTTC. As protein: CASTQVRAAPNEQFF. The variable domain in full, with the rest retrieved from reference TRBV7-2 and TRBJ2-1, is GAGVSQSPSNKVTEKGKDVELRCDPISGHTALYWYRQSLGQGLEFLIYFQGNSAPDKSGLPSDRFSAERTGGSVSTLTIQRTQQEDSAVYLCASTQVRAAPNEQFFGPGTRLTVL.

The table lists this clonotype with a count of one. The V gene is TRBV4-1, the J gene TRBJ2-3; TRBD2 might be the D (5 bases). Germline V gene sequence: CDR1 MGHRA, CDR2 YSYEKL. The V end lost 4 bases, the J end lost 3 bases, and 14 bases lay between the germline ends. The CDR3 consists of 15 residues. The CDR3 region has the DNA TGCGCCAGCAGCCTTTCGGCGTGGAGGACAGATACGCAGTATTTT. As protein: CASSLSAWRTDTQYF.

The chain carries TRBV25-1 and TRBJ1-5; tentatively, D is TRBD1 (5 bases). Germline V gene sequence: CDR1 MGHDK, CDR2 SYGVNS. CDR3 length: 16 residues. Trimming took 6 bases from V and 2 from J, leaving 17 bases between them. CDR3 region: CASRLLVGGGNQPQHF. CDR3 in DNA: TGTGCCAGCAGGCTACTGGTGGGGGGAGGCAATCAGCCCCAGCATTTT.

There are a few counts of this clonotype. This chain uses TRBV12-3 or TRBV12-4 with TRBJ1-4; D is unresolved. This CDR3 has 16 residues. The V end lost 6 bases, the J end lost 6 bases, and 20 bases lay between the germline ends. The CDR3 spells CASSPAPRGADEKLFF. In nucleotides, the CDR3 is TGTGCCAGCAGCCCTGCACCGCGAGGTGCGGATGAAAAACTGTTTTTT.